These T cell receptor beta chains were read from a single sample in a study of OX40 agonist ivuxolimab in advanced cancers. TCRdb's copy holds only in-frame clones and misses some; the assay was immunoSEQ multiplex PCR. Among just over 90,000 clones listed, about 93% were seen once. Sequencing used CD4+ or CD8+ T cells sorted from blood, obtained in a trial of the OX40 agonist ivuxolimab. The receptors here all came from an adult with an advanced solid tumor such as melanoma, head and neck, liver or kidney cancer. CDR3s include the opening cysteine and the closing phenylalanine or tryptophan. Fields, in order: J gene, V gene, clone size, D gene, CDR3 protein, CDR3 DNA. The D gene is left open where the match is weak. A row's size may be missing; if present it is once, few, many or a size class.

>TRBJ2-5|TRBV19|-|-
CASSIDPRRAVTLSETQYF
TGTGCCAGTAGTATAGATCCGAGGCGGGCCGTAACTCTGTCAGAGACCCAGTACTTC
>TRBJ1-1|TRBV30|few|-
CAWSVEGVGLSEAFF
TGTGCCTGGAGTGTGGAGGGGGTTGGTTTGTCTGAAGCTTTCTTT
>TRBJ2-2|TRBV6-4|-|TRBD1
CASSDRGRGTGELFF
TGTGCCAGCAGTGACAGGGGGCGAGGCACCGGGGAGCTGTTTTTT
>TRBJ2-7|TRBV27|-|-
CASSFTLPQGGSYEQYF
TGTGCCAGCAGTTTTACCCTTCCCCAGGGGGGCTCCTACGAGCAGTACTTC
>TRBJ2-4|TRBV4-3|-|-
CASSQDLGRAGIQYF
TGCGCCAGCAGCCAAGATCTTGGCAGAGCGGGCATTCAGTACTTC
>TRBJ2-2|TRBV30|-|TRBD1
CAWSKRQGAPGELFF
TGTGCCTGGAGTAAACGACAGGGTGCCCCCGGGGAGCTGTTTTTT
>TRBJ2-1|TRBV7-8|-|-
CASSPGTWSDEQFF
TGTGCCAGCAGCCCCGGGACCTGGAGCGATGAGCAGTTCTTC
>TRBJ1-2|TRBV30|-|-
CASWGPGYGYTF
TGTGCCTCCTGGGGGCCGGGATATGGCTACACCTTC
>TRBJ1-2|TRBV9|-|-
CASSVGPSYGYTF
TGTGCCAGCAGCGTAGGACCGAGCTATGGCTACACCTTC
>TRBJ2-2|TRBV27|-|TRBD1
CASSSIHWDRGDGELFF
TGTGCCAGCAGTTCCATCCACTGGGACAGGGGAGACGGGGAGCTGTTTTTT
>TRBJ1-3|TRBV28|-|TRBD1
CASSPPGQGGGNTIYF
TGTGCCAGCAGTCCACCGGGACAGGGCGGCGGAAACACCATATATTTT
>TRBJ2-1|TRBV11-3|-|TRBD2
CASSSAGDREQFF
TGTGCCAGCAGCTCAGCGGGAGATAGGGAGCAGTTCTTC
>TRBJ1-2|TRBV7-2|once|-
CASSPQGSYYGYTF
TGTGCCAGCAGCCCCCAGGGCAGTTACTATGGCTACACCTTC
>TRBJ2-7|TRBV7-7|-|TRBD2
CASSLGTSGSYEQYF
TGTGCTAGCAGCTTAGGGACTAGCGGGAGCTACGAGCAGTACTTC
>TRBJ2-7|TRBV19|-|TRBD1
CASSTLWQGAWEQYF
TGTGCCAGTAGTACTCTATGGCAGGGGGCGTGGGAGCAGTACTTC
>TRBJ2-7|TRBV6-6|-|-
CASSRSRDGDEQYF
TGTGCCAGCAGCCGGTCCCGGGACGGCGACGAGCAGTACTTC
>TRBJ1-2|TRBV28|-|-
CASSLWEGEDYGYTF
TGTGCCAGCAGTTTATGGGAAGGGGAGGACTATGGCTACACCTTC
>TRBJ1-5|TRBV27|-|-
CASSFRGAGQPQHF
TGTGCCAGCAGTTTCCGAGGGGCTGGGCAGCCCCAGCATTTT
>TRBJ2-7|TRBV19|-|-
CASSMGLAISYEQYF
TGTGCCAGTAGTATGGGGCTAGCGATCTCCTACGAGCAGTACTTC
>TRBJ2-2|TRBV7-2|-|-
CASSLVGLVGGELFF
TGTGCCAGCAGCTTAGTAGGGCTAGTAGGGGGGGAGCTGTTTTTT
>TRBJ2-7|TRBV28|-|TRBD2
CASSSPGLAGGVEQYF
TGTGCCAGCAGCTCTCCGGGACTAGCGGGAGGGGTCGAGCAGTACTTC
>TRBJ1-5|TRBV6-6|once|-
CASSYDLWFQPQHF
TGTGCCAGCAGTTACGATCTGTGGTTTCAGCCCCAGCATTTT
>TRBJ1-2|TRBV19|few|-
CASFTLGVGSYGYTF
TGTGCCAGTTTTACCTTAGGCGTAGGATCATATGGCTACACCTTC
>TRBJ1-1|TRBV6-5|-|TRBD1
CASRETTGKAFF
TGTGCCAGCAGGGAGACGACAGGGAAAGCTTTCTTT
>TRBJ2-1|TRBV19|-|TRBD2
CASSKGGGTYNEQFF
TGTGCCAGTAGTAAAGGCGGGGGAACCTACAATGAGCAGTTCTTC
>TRBJ1-2|TRBV6-7|few|-
CAKDWCGYTF
TGTGCCAAGGACTGGTGCGGCTACACCTTC
>TRBJ1-2|TRBV11-2|-|-
CASSLGQGNYGYTF
TGTGCCAGCAGCTTAGGGCAGGGGAACTATGGCTACACCTTC
>TRBJ2-7|TRBV5-1|-|TRBD2
CASSLDTSGRLYEQYF
TGCGCCAGCAGCTTGGATACTAGCGGGAGACTCTACGAGCAGTACTTC
>TRBJ1-1|TRBV5-5|-|-
CASSLLGDGGTEAFF
TGTGCCAGCAGCTTGCTAGGGGATGGGGGCACTGAAGCTTTCTTT
>TRBJ2-7|TRBV7-8|-|TRBD1
CASNNRGLEQYF
TGTGCCAGCAATAACAGGGGGCTCGAGCAGTACTTC
>TRBJ2-5|TRBV25-1|-|TRBD1
CATAPGGLETQYF
TGTGCCACCGCACCAGGGGGCCTGGAGACCCAGTACTTC
>TRBJ2-4|TRBV19|-|TRBD2
CASSPLTSGRGVLAKNIQYF
TGTGCCAGTAGTCCCCTTACTAGCGGTAGGGGGGTTTTAGCCAAAAACATTCAGTACTTC
>TRBJ2-6|TRBV18|-|TRBD1
CASSPLGQGLTGANVLTF
TGTGCCAGCTCACCACTGGGACAGGGACTTACCGGGGCCAACGTCCTGACTTTC
>TRBJ2-1|TRBV19|-|TRBD2
CASSRALETSGFNEQFF
TGTGCCAGTAGTAGGGCCCTTGAGACTAGCGGATTCAATGAGCAGTTCTTC
>TRBJ2-3|TRBV7-2|-|-
CASSQRTGTDTQYF
TGTGCCAGCAGCCAACGGACAGGCACAGATACGCAGTATTTT
>TRBJ2-1|TRBV7-2|-|TRBD2
CASSGLAGGEQFF
TGTGCCAGCAGCGGCCTAGCGGGAGGTGAGCAGTTCTTC
>TRBJ2-2|TRBV4-1|once|TRBD2
CATPRVRGASGRFNTGELFF
TGCGCCACCCCGAGAGTAAGGGGGGCTAGCGGGAGGTTTAACACCGGGGAGCTGTTTTTT
>TRBJ1-2|TRBV4-3|-|-
CASSQDLPGAIYGYTF
TGCGCCAGCAGCCAAGATCTCCCGGGGGCAATCTATGGCTACACCTTC
>TRBJ2-7|TRBV2|-|-
CASSDRLGRSYEQYF
TGTGCCAGCAGTGACCGACTAGGAAGGTCCTACGAGCAGTACTTC
>TRBJ2-7|TRBV5-1|-|-
CASSLDRETYEQYF
TGCGCCAGCAGCTTGGACAGGGAAACCTACGAGCAGTACTTC
>TRBJ2-7|TRBV28|once|TRBD2
CASVRRGLAGGEQYF
TGTGCCAGCGTCCGCAGGGGACTAGCGGGAGGCGAGCAGTACTTC
>TRBJ2-3|TRBV19|-|TRBD2
CASSIVGRADTQYF
TGTGCCAGTAGTATAGTAGGGAGGGCAGATACGCAGTATTTT
>TRBJ1-4|TRBV19|few|-
CASSIPGMAEKLFF
TGTGCCAGTAGTATCCCCGGGATGGCTGAAAAACTGTTTTTT
>TRBJ2-2|TRBV5-4|once|TRBD2
CASSLGAGGRTGELFF
TGTGCCAGCAGCTTGGGGGCGGGAGGGCGCACCGGGGAGCTGTTTTTT
>TRBJ1-4|TRBV28|-|-
CATATNEKLFF
TGTGCAACAGCAACTAATGAAAAACTGTTTTTT
>TRBJ2-7|TRBV7-3|-|-
CASSPTTDSYEQYF
TGTGCCAGCAGTCCTACGACGGATTCCTACGAGCAGTACTTC
>TRBJ2-3|TRBV7-3|-|TRBD2
CASSLPSGRTFTDTQYF
TGTGCCAGCAGCTTGCCTAGCGGGAGGACCTTCACAGATACGCAGTATTTT
>TRBJ2-5|TRBV6-1|-|-
CASGRRRETQYF
TGTGCCAGCGGTCGGAGAAGGGAGACCCAGTACTTC
>TRBJ2-3|TRBV7-2|-|-
CASSLELIDGTDTQYF
TGTGCCAGCAGCTTAGAGCTTATAGACGGCACAGATACGCAGTATTTT
>TRBJ1-1|TRBV5-1|-|-
CASSLERGNTEAFF
TGCGCCAGCAGCTTGGAACGGGGGAACACTGAAGCTTTCTTT
>TRBJ2-7|TRBV7-9|-|-
CASSDARFPYEQYF
TGTGCCAGCAGTGACGCCAGGTTCCCCTACGAGCAGTACTTC
>TRBJ1-5|TRBV4-3|-|-
CASSQGGNQPQHF
TGCGCCAGCAGCCAAGGGGGGAATCAGCCCCAGCATTTT
>TRBJ1-5|TRBV5-6|-|TRBD1
CASSLGQGVNQPQHF
TGTGCCAGCAGCTTAGGACAGGGGGTCAATCAGCCCCAGCATTTT
>TRBJ2-3|TRBV7-9|once|TRBD2
CASSQGLAGATDTQYF
TGTGCCAGCAGCCAGGGACTAGCGGGAGCCACAGATACGCAGTATTTT
>TRBJ1-2|TRBV10-3|-|-
CAIGPAGIEVGYTF
TGTGCCATCGGGCCTGCGGGGATCGAAGTTGGCTACACCTTC